This is a list of T cell receptor beta chains from one sample in a study of T cell clusters in autoimmune cytopenias. From its re-call of the multiplex PCR reads, TCRdb lists each CDR3 protein once, without DNA. The sample table includes about 3,900 distinct CDR3 sequences. Sequenced material: peripheral blood. These receptors all stem from a human donor with an autoimmune cytopenia or autoimmune hepatitis (not recorded which). CDR3s include the opening cysteine and the closing phenylalanine or tryptophan. Some rows have no size entry. The others give once, few or many, or a class for an expanded clone.

J gene	clone size	V gene	CDR3 protein
TRBJ2-1	medium-sized	TRBV27	CASSRARTNYNEQFF
TRBJ2-1	medium-sized	TRBV6-5	CASSYQGLGRYEQFF
TRBJ2-1	medium-sized	TRBV5-1	CASSPPKRGGHEQFF
TRBJ1-6	medium-sized	TRBV6-2/TRBV6-3	CASTGRTENSPLHF
TRBJ2-5	medium-sized	TRBV19	CASSIGDRAQETQYF
TRBJ1-5	medium-sized	TRBV19	CASRSQGTNNQPQHF
TRBJ2-7	-	TRBV15	CATSRAPGQGSNEQYF
TRBJ1-1	medium-sized	TRBV19	CASAGRTEAFF
TRBJ2-7	medium-sized	TRBV27	CASSFGDGADYEQYF
TRBJ1-2	medium-sized	TRBV27	CASSLTGHPYYGYTF
TRBJ2-7	large	TRBV29-1	CSVRTGTYEQYF
TRBJ2-1	medium-sized	TRBV10-3	CAISPQGASTYNEQFF
TRBJ2-7	medium-sized	TRBV6-5	CASRGNTYEQYF
TRBJ1-5	medium-sized	TRBV19	CASSMHTVNQPQHF
TRBJ1-5	-	TRBV18	CASSPNQGLSNQPQHF
TRBJ2-7	medium-sized	TRBV30	CAWSTGPYEQYF
TRBJ1-6	-	TRBV27	CASSNDWSGSPLHF
TRBJ2-5	medium-sized	TRBV19	CASRTTGGSETQYF
TRBJ2-7	medium-sized	TRBV6-2/TRBV6-3	CASSLMYEQYF
TRBJ2-2	-	TRBV5-4	CASSDTSGRAHGELFF
TRBJ2-5	-	TRBV20-1	CSARVVETQYF
TRBJ1-5	-	TRBV7-2	CASSLNGGQPQHF
TRBJ1-2	-	TRBV6-2/TRBV6-3	CASDSDRDYGYTF
TRBJ2-3	medium-sized	TRBV7-2	CASSLQGPDTQYF
TRBJ2-1	medium-sized	TRBV7-6	CASSLTTGDSYNEQFF
TRBJ2-2	-	TRBV18	CASSESINTGELFF
TRBJ2-1	-	TRBV7-6	CASSLEASGGQNEQFF
TRBJ2-6	medium-sized	TRBV7-2	CASSFKALSGANVLTF
TRBJ1-2	medium-sized	TRBV6-5	CASSYDAWGGSWGYTF
TRBJ1-5	-	TRBV12-3/TRBV12-4	CASSYDRGNQPQHF
TRBJ1-2	medium-sized	TRBV5-4	CASSSTTRTGGYGYTF
TRBJ2-6	-	TRBV19	CASSIGGGLSGANVLTF
TRBJ2-4	-	TRBV29-1	CSVGVGGAGNIQYF
TRBJ2-7	-	TRBV20-1	CSARLAGGSEQYF
TRBJ2-3	medium-sized	TRBV27	CASSSGGGTDTQYF
TRBJ2-1	medium-sized	TRBV6-5	CASSSGTGLLGEQFF
TRBJ1-2	medium-sized	TRBV6-5	CASTGQGRAYGYTF
TRBJ2-7	-	TRBV24-1	CAPRRRGRLLSYEQYF
TRBJ2-5	-	TRBV18	CASSPLLRGGEETQYF
TRBJ2-5	medium-sized	TRBV27	CASSLRGSQETQYF
TRBJ1-6	medium-sized	TRBV19	CASSIQQGHWSPLHF
TRBJ1-4	medium-sized	TRBV19	CASSTLYRAQSEKLFF
TRBJ1-4	-	TRBV5-1	CASGEQGAREKLFF
TRBJ2-3	medium-sized	TRBV29-1	CSVRGTSGRKDTQYF
TRBJ2-5	medium-sized	TRBV30	CAWDRGETQYF
TRBJ2-2	medium-sized	TRBV19	CATQRGGRFGELFF
TRBJ2-1	medium-sized	TRBV4-2	CASSQAPTSGSANNEQFF
TRBJ2-5	-	TRBV19	CASGAGPRGETQYF
TRBJ2-1	-	TRBV6-1	CASTGLIDEQFF
TRBJ2-7	-	TRBV6-5	CASSLALSEQYF
TRBJ2-6	-	TRBV7-2	CASSSLGSGANVLTF
TRBJ2-1	-	TRBV19	CASSIDLGRVNEQFF